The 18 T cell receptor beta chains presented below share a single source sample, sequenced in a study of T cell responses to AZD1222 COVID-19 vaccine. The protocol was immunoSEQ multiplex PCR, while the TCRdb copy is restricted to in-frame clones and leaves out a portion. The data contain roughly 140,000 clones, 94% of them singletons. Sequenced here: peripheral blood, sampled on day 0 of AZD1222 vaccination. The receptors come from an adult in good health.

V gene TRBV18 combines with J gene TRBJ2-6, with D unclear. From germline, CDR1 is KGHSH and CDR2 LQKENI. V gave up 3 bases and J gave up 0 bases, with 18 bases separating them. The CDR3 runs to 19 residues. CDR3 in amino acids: CASSPSERDGNSGANVLTF. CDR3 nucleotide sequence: TGTGCCAGCTCACCCTCAGAGAGAGACGGAAACTCTGGGGCCAACGTCCTGACTTTC.

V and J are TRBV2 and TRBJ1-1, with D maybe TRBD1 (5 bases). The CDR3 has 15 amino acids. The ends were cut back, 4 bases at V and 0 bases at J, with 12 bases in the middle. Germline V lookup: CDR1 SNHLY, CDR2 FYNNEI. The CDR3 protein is CASSALRGLNTEAFF. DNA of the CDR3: TGTGCCAGCAGTGCTCTACGGGGCCTGAACACTGAAGCTTTCTTT.

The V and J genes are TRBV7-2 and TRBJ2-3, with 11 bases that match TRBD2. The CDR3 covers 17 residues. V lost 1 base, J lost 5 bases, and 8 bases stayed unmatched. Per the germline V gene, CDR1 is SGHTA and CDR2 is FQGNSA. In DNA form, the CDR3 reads TGTGCCAGCAGCTTAGTTGGTGGTGGACTAGCGGGAGATACGCAGTATTTT. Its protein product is CASSLVGGGLAGDTQYF.

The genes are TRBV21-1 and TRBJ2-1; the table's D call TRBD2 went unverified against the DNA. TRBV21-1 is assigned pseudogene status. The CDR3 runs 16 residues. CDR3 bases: TGTGCCAGCAGCAAAGGGGAGTCTAGCGGGAGGGATGAGCAGTTCTTC. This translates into CASSKGESSGRDEQFF.

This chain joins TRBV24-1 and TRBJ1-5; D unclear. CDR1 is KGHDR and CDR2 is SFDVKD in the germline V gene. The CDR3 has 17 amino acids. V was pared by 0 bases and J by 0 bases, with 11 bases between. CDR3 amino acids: CATSDLRPGYSNQPQHF. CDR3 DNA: TGTGCCACCAGTGATTTGCGGCCCGGGTATAGCAATCAGCCCCAGCATTTT.

The CDR3 nucleotides are TGTGCCAGCAGCCCGGGACAGGGGACGAATGAAAAACTGTTTTTT. This translates into CASSPGQGTNEKLFF. The genes are TRBV5-8 and TRBJ1-4, with 10 bases aligning to TRBD1. The V and J ends lost 4 bases and 5 bases, in that order; junction bases with no gene match: 5. The CDR3 totals 15 residues. The germline gives CDR1 SGHTS, CDR2 YDEGEE.

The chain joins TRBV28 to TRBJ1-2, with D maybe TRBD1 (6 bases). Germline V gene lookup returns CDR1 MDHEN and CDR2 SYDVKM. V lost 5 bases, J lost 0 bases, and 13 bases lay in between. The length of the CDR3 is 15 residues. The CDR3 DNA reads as TGTGCCAGCAGTGGGGCCGGGACACCTAACTATGGCTACACCTTC. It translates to CASSGAGTPNYGYTF.

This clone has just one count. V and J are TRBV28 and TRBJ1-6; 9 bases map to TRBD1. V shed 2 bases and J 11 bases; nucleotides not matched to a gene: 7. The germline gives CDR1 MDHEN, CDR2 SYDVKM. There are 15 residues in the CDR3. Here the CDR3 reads CASSLGGDRDPPLHF. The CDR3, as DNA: TGTGCCAGCAGTTTAGGAGGGGACAGGGATCCACCCCTCCACTTT.

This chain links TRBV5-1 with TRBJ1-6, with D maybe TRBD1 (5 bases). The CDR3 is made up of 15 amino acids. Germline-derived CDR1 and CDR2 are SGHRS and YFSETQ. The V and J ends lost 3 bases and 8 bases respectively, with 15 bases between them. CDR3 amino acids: CASSSLTGGDSPLHF. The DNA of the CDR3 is TGCGCCAGCAGCTCTTTGACCGGGGGTGATTCACCCCTCCACTTT.

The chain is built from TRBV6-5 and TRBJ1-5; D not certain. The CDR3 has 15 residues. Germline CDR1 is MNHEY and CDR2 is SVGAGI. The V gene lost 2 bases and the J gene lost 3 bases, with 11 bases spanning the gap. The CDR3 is CASSYDQTLNQPQHF. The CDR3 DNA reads TGTGCCAGCAGTTACGACCAGACCCTCAATCAGCCCCAGCATTTT.

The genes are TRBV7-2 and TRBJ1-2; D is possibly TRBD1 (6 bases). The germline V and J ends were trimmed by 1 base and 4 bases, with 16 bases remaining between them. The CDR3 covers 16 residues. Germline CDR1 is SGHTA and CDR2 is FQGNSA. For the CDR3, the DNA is TGTGCCAGCAGCTTAGTAGGAGGGGGTCCCAGCTATGGCTACACCTTC. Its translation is CASSLVGGGPSYGYTF.

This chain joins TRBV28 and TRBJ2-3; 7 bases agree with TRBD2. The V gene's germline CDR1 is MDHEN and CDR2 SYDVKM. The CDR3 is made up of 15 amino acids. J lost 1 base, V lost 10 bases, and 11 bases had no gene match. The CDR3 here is CATNQAGDRTDTQYF. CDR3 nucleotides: TGTGCCACCAACCAGGCGGGGGACCGCACAGATACGCAGTATTTT. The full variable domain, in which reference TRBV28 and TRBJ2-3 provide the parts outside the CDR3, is DVKVTQSSRYLVKRTGEKVFLECVQDMDHENMFWYRQDPGLGLRLIYFSYDVKMKEKGDIPEGYSVSREKKERFSLILESASTNQTSMYLCATNQAGDRTDTQYFGPGTRLTVL.

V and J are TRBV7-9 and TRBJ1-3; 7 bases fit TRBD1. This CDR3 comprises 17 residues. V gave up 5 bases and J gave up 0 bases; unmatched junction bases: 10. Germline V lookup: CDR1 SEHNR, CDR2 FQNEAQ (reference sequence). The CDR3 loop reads CASSPRQGHSSGNTIYF. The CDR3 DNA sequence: TGTGCCAGCAGCCCCAGACAGGGTCACAGCTCTGGAAACACCATATATTTT.

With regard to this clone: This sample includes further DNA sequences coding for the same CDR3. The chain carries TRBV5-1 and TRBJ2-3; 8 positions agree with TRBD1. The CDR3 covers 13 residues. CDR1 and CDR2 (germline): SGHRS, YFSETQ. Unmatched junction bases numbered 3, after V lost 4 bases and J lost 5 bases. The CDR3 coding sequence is TGCGCCAGCAGCCCACAGGGGGGAGATACGCAGTATTTT. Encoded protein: CASSPQGGDTQYF.

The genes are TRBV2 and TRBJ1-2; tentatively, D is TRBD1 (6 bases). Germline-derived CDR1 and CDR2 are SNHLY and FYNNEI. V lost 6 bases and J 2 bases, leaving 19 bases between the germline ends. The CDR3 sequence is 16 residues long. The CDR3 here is CASRATPSGTNYGYTF. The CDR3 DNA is TGTGCCAGCAGAGCTACACCCTCCGGGACAAACTATGGCTACACCTTC.

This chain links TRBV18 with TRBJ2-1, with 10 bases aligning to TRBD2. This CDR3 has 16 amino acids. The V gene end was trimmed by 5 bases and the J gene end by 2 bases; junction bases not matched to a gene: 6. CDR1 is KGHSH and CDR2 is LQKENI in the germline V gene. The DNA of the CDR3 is TGTGCCAGCTCAATCTCTAGCGGGAGCGCCTACAATGAGCAGTTCTTC. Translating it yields CASSISSGSAYNEQFF.

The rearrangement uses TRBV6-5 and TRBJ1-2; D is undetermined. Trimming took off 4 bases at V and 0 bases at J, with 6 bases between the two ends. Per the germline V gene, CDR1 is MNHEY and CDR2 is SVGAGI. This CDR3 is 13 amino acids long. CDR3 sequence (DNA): TGTGCCAGCAGTTCCTATACTAACTATGGCTACACCTTC. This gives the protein CASSSYTNYGYTF.

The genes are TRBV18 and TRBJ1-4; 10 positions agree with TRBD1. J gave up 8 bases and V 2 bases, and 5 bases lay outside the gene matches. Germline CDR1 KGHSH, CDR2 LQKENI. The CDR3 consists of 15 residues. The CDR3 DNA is TGTGCCAGCTCACCAAGGAAGACAGGGGGCGAAAAACTGTTTTTT. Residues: CASSPRKTGGEKLFF. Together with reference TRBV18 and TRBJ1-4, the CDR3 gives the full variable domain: NAGVMQNPRHLVRRRGQEARLRCSPMKGHSHVYWYRQLPEEGLKFMVYLQKENIIDESGMPKERFSAEFPKEGPSILRIQQVVRGDSAAYFCASSPRKTGGEKLFFGSGTQLSVL.